This TCR beta chain was identified during a study of metastatic and nonmetastatic thyroid tumors. Overall study: The study looked at repertoires side by side in blood and in tumor or nodule tissue from malignant and benign thyroid patients. Study-level points and caveats: Patients with malignant thyroid tumors reportedly had significantly higher TCR beta diversity than those with benign nodules, in blood and tumor.

In the original workflow: Clinicopathological groups differed in CDR3, with these differences serving to build a distant-metastasis classifier for papillary thyroid cancer. Using MiXCR, TCRdb reanalyzed the PCR reads. The V and J calls come from TCRdb's annotation, not from the publication. The sample shows about 20,000 clones, over 30% of them seen only once. This clone was detected many times. The antigen remains undetermined. The sample carries other DNA sequences with the same CDR3. Among the patients, none had received any treatment before thyroid surgery. Sequencing was carried out using blood. The TCR comes from a female donor with papillary thyroid cancer or a benign thyroid nodule (not recorded which). Some clones in this sample may be carry-over from other donors' samples.

The DNA of the CDR3 is TGTGCCAGCCTTTCGACACAAACTGGAAACACCATATATTTT. It yields the protein CASLSTQTGNTIYF. The chain couples TRBV12-3 or TRBV12-4 to TRBJ1-3; no clear D. The CDR3 consists of 14 residues. V was trimmed by 8 bases and J by 2 bases, leaving 13 bases between them.